These 23 T cell receptor beta chains were sequenced from one sample in a study of radiation and T cells in renal cell carcinoma. This sample's time point: baseline pretreatment blood. Documented treatment: 15 Gy SBRT to primary tumor, nephrectomy 4 weeks later. Profiling relied on immunoSEQ multiplex PCR, and the TCRdb table lists in-frame clones only, not all of them. The repertoire has 130,000 to 150,000 clones, over 75% of them found once; the top ten carry 12%. This sample comprised blood, obtained from a patient whose treatment included radiotherapy and nephrectomy. The origin of the receptors is a woman between 50 and 59 years old with renal cell carcinoma.

In nucleotides, the CDR3 is TGCGCCAGCAGCTTGCGTAGAGGGACAGACCTCTCTGGGGCCAACGTCCTGACTTTC. Its translation: CASSLRRGTDLSGANVLTF. The chain employs TRBV5-1 and TRBJ2-6, with 7 bases aligning to TRBD1. Germline CDR1 is SGHRS and CDR2 is YFSETQ. This CDR3 is 19 amino acids long. V lost 1 base to trimming and J lost 0 bases; unmatched junction nucleotides: 10.

The chain has TRBV7-8 and TRBJ2-3, with D perhaps TRBD2 (6 bases). The CDR3 runs 15 residues. CDR1 is SGHVS and CDR2 is FQNEAQ in the germline V gene. Trimming took off 1 base at V and 6 bases at J, with 14 bases between the two ends. The CDR3 is CASSLVAVVSDTQYF. DNA for the CDR3: TGTGCCAGCAGCTTAGTAGCGGTGGTTTCGGATACGCAGTATTTT. The variable domain in full, with the rest retrieved from reference TRBV7-8 and TRBJ2-3, is GAGVSQSPRYKVAKRGQDVALRCDPISGHVSLFWYQQALGQGPEFLTYFQNEAQLDKSGLPSDRFFAERPEGSVSTLKIQRTQQEDSAVYLCASSLVAVVSDTQYFGPGTRLTVL.

The table lists this clone with a few counts. V gene TRBV15 combines with J gene TRBJ1-1; 8 nucleotides align to TRBD1. Germline CDR1 and CDR2: LNHNV and YYDKDF (reference sequence). This CDR3 spans 17 amino acids. Trimming took 0 bases from V and 4 from J; bases not matched to a gene: 10. The CDR3 sequence is CATSRDLLGQGSTEAFF. In nucleotides, the CDR3 is TGTGCCACCAGCAGAGATCTCTTAGGACAGGGTTCCACTGAAGCTTTCTTT.

The chain has TRBV4-1 and TRBJ2-2; D might be TRBD1 or TRBD2, each matching 5 bases. Germline V gene data show CDR1 as MGHRA and CDR2 as YSYEKL. V was cut by 5 bases and J by 3 bases, with 16 bases left in between. The CDR3 extends over 16 amino acids. CDR3 loop: CASSYEGPRDTGELFF. The CDR3 region has the DNA TGCGCCAGCAGCTATGAGGGGCCGCGGGACACCGGGGAGCTGTTTTTT.

V usage is TRBV5-1 and J usage is TRBJ1-1, with D maybe TRBD1 (6 bases). Trimming left V 0 bases short and J 5 bases short, with 14 bases between. Germline lookup yields CDR1 SGHRS and CDR2 YFSETQ. The CDR3 runs to 15 residues. For the CDR3, the DNA is TGCGCCAGCAGCTTGGAGGGGGGGCGAGATACTGAAGCTTTCTTT. Translating gives CASSLEGGRDTEAFF.

This chain links TRBV10-3 with TRBJ1-3, with D unresolved. The CDR3 is 14 residues long. The germline CDR1 and CDR2 sequences are ENHRY and SYGVKD. V gave up 1 base and J gave up 4 bases, with 8 bases separating them. The CDR3 here is CAISELTSGNTIYF. CDR3 in DNA: TGTGCCATCAGTGAGTTAACATCCGGAAACACCATATATTTT.

The chain couples TRBV5-6 to TRBJ2-1, with D possibly matching TRBD1 (6 bases). The CDR3 spans 15 residues. With 2 bases removed from V and 5 bases from J, the gap between germline ends came to 14 bases. CDR1 is SGHDT, CDR2 YYEEEE, per germline. In nucleotides, the CDR3 is TGTGCCAGCAGCTTACCTAGGGGGAGAAACAATGAGCAGTTCTTC. This encodes CASSLPRGRNNEQFF.

J is TRBJ1-2 and V is TRBV6-5, with 8 nucleotides matching TRBD1. The CDR3 has 15 amino acids. V lost 5 bases and J lost 2; bases outside the gene matches: 7. Germline assignment: CDR1 MNHEY and CDR2 SVGAGI. CDR3 protein: CASSPGQGGNYGYTF. CDR3 nucleotides: TGTGCCAGCAGTCCTGGACAGGGTGGAAACTATGGCTACACCTTC.

The gene calls are TRBV6-5 and TRBJ1-2; D uncertain. The CDR3 is made up of 13 amino acids. Trimming stripped 5 bases from V and 2 bases from J, with 9 bases between. The germline V gene encodes CDR1 MNHEY and CDR2 SVGAGI. CDR3 loop: CASSNGRNYGYTF. CDR3 coding DNA: TGTGCCAGCAGTAACGGCAGGAACTATGGCTACACCTTC.

This clone turned up a few times. The identical CDR3 is also encoded by other nucleotide sequences in the sample. This sequence joins TRBV7-9 and TRBJ1-5; the D is unclear. V lost 3 bases to trimming and J lost 0 bases, with 6 bases between them. Germline V gene lookup returns CDR1 SEHNR and CDR2 FQNEAQ (reference sequence). The CDR3 spans 14 residues. CDR3 DNA: TGTGCCAGCAGCTTGGGAAATAGCAATCAGCCCCAGCATTTT. Encoded protein: CASSLGNSNQPQHF.

The gene calls are TRBV29-1 and TRBJ1-2; D unresolved. Trimming took off 5 bases at V and 2 bases at J, with 12 bases between the two ends. The CDR3 spans 13 residues. The germline CDR1 and CDR2 sequences are SQVTM and ANQGSEA. The CDR3 DNA sequence: TGCAGCGTTATACCCCGCCTGAACTATGGCTACACCTTC. Protein: CSVIPRLNYGYTF. Using reference TRBV29-1 and TRBJ1-2 for the parts outside the CDR3, the full variable domain is SAVISQKPSRDICQRGTSLTIQCQVDSQVTMMFWYRQQPGQSLTLIATANQGSEATYESGFVIDKFPISRPNLTFSTLTVSNMSPEDSSIYLCSVIPRLNYGYTFGSGTRLTVV.

The CDR3 reads CASSVGGSNQPQHF. The CDR3 nucleotides are TGTGCCAGCAGCGTGGGGGGTAGTAATCAGCCCCAGCATTTT. The J gene is TRBJ1-5, the V gene TRBV9; D perhaps matches TRBD1 (5 bases). Germline CDR1 and CDR2: SGDLS and YYNGEE. V was cut by 2 bases and J by 4 bases, with 10 bases left in between. The CDR3 is 14 residues long.

The rearrangement uses TRBV4-1 and TRBJ1-6; a weak D match, TRBD1 (5 bases). The CDR3 spans 14 residues. In germline, CDR1 is MGHRA, CDR2 YSYEKL. With 0 bases removed from V and 12 bases from J, the gap between germline ends came to 12 bases. This chain's CDR3 is CASSQDPAGLPLHF. The CDR3 DNA sequence: TGCGCCAGCAGCCAAGACCCCGCAGGGCTACCCCTCCACTTT.

This clone was detected only once. J is TRBJ1-4 and V is TRBV7-9; D not resolved. The CDR3 is 15 residues long. V was pared by 2 bases and J by 4 bases, with 11 bases between. Per the germline V gene, CDR1 is SEHNR and CDR2 is FQNEAQ (reference sequence). In DNA form, the CDR3 reads TGTGCCAGCAGCTTAACCAGGAGAGTTAATGAAAAACTGTTTTTT. Translated: CASSLTRRVNEKLFF.

The table lists this clone with a count of one. V gene TRBV7-8 combines with J gene TRBJ2-1; 7 bases are shared with TRBD2. The CDR3 contains 16 residues. With 1 base clipped from V and 0 bases from J, the junction kept 3 bases outside the gene matches. Germline V gives CDR1 SGHVS, CDR2 FQNEAQ. The CDR3 sequence is CASSLVSGDSYNEQFF. CDR3 bases: TGTGCCAGCAGCTTAGTAAGCGGGGACTCCTACAATGAGCAGTTCTTC. The variable domain in full, with the rest retrieved from reference TRBV7-8 and TRBJ2-1, is GAGVSQSPRYKVAKRGQDVALRCDPISGHVSLFWYQQALGQGPEFLTYFQNEAQLDKSGLPSDRFFAERPEGSVSTLKIQRTQQEDSAVYLCASSLVSGDSYNEQFFGPGTRLTVL.

V and J are TRBV7-2 and TRBJ2-3; 11 nucleotides agree with TRBD2. CDR3 length: 15 amino acids. The V segment lost 4 bases and the J segment 1 base; nucleotides outside the gene matches: 1. Germline CDR1 SGHTA, CDR2 FQGNSA. The CDR3 is CASSSTSGGTDTQYF. In nucleotides, the CDR3 is TGTGCCAGCAGCTCGACTAGCGGGGGCACAGATACGCAGTATTTT.

Note on this clone: This specimen includes other DNA sequences encoding the same CDR3. CDR3 in amino acids: CSVEAVTDTQYF. The CDR3 nucleotides read TGCAGCGTTGAAGCTGTTACAGATACGCAGTATTTT. V gene TRBV29-1 combines with J gene TRBJ2-3; D unresolved. CDR1 is SQVTM, CDR2 ANQGSEA, per germline. V was trimmed by 1 base and J by 3 bases, leaving 5 bases between them. CDR3 length: 12 residues.

This chain links TRBV5-1 with TRBJ2-6, with D possibly matching TRBD2 (8 bases). From germline, CDR1 is SGHRS and CDR2 YFSETQ. The CDR3 covers 16 residues. V was trimmed by 4 bases and J by 2 bases, leaving 13 bases between them. The CDR3 DNA is TGCGCCAGCAGCCGGGAGGGGGCGCCTGGGGCCAACGTCCTGACTTTC. Residues: CASSREGAPGANVLTF.

The CDR3 is CASSLVRTAHTEAFF. In DNA form, the CDR3 reads TGTGCCAGCAGCTTGGTTAGGACGGCCCACACTGAAGCTTTCTTT. The chain combines TRBV5-6 with TRBJ1-1; D is ambiguous. The CDR3 consists of 15 residues. The germline gives CDR1 SGHDT, CDR2 YYEEEE. V gave up 0 bases and J gave up 3 bases, with 12 bases separating them.

The chain uses TRBV2 and TRBJ1-2; no reliable D call. CDR1 and CDR2 from the germline V gene are SNHLY and FYNNEI. Deletions cut 8 bases from V and 5 bases from J, with 21 bases between. The CDR3 extends over 15 amino acids. The CDR3 nucleotides read TGTGCCAGCGCCGGACGAAACTTACTACGTTATGGCTACACCTTC. It yields the protein CASAGRNLLRYGYTF. Looking up the rest from reference TRBV2 and TRBJ1-2 gives the full variable domain: EPEVTQTPSHQVTQMGQEVILRCVPISNHLYFYWYRQILGQKVEFLVSFYNNEISEKSEIFDDQFSVERPDGSNFTLKIRSTKLEDSAMYFCASAGRNLLRYGYTFGSGTRLTVV.

This clone has only a few counts. This chain uses TRBV19 with TRBJ1-1; D perhaps matches TRBD1 (5 bases). The CDR3 sequence is 12 residues long. CDR1 and CDR2 from the germline V gene are LNHDA and SQIVND (reference sequence). The V end lost 7 bases, the J end lost 11 bases, and 17 bases lay between the germline ends. CDR3 DNA sequence: TGTGCCAGTATCTTGGAGGGGTTCGAGGCTTTCTTT. As protein: CASILEGFEAFF.

V is TRBV2 and J is TRBJ2-5, with D perhaps matching TRBD1 (6 bases). Germline loops: CDR1 SNHLY, CDR2 FYNNEI. V lost 8 bases, J lost 0 bases, and 10 bases lay in between. CDR3 length: 13 amino acids. CDR3 nucleotides: TGTGCCAGCCAGGGACAACACCAAGAGACCCAGTACTTC. It is translated as CASQGQHQETQYF. The full variable domain, rest sourced from reference TRBV2 and TRBJ2-5, is EPEVTQTPSHQVTQMGQEVILRCVPISNHLYFYWYRQILGQKVEFLVSFYNNEISEKSEIFDDQFSVERPDGSNFTLKIRSTKLEDSAMYFCASQGQHQETQYFGPGTRLLVL.

The J gene is TRBJ1-1, the V gene TRBV28; 9 bases map to TRBD1. Losses at the gene ends were 4 bases for V and 4 bases for J; bases not matched to a gene: 7. The germline CDR1 and CDR2 sequences are MDHEN and SYDVKM. The CDR3 length is 15 residues. The CDR3 nucleotides read TGTGCCAGCAGTTCTCCTTTGGACAGGGGCACTGAAGCTTTCTTT. Protein: CASSSPLDRGTEAFF.